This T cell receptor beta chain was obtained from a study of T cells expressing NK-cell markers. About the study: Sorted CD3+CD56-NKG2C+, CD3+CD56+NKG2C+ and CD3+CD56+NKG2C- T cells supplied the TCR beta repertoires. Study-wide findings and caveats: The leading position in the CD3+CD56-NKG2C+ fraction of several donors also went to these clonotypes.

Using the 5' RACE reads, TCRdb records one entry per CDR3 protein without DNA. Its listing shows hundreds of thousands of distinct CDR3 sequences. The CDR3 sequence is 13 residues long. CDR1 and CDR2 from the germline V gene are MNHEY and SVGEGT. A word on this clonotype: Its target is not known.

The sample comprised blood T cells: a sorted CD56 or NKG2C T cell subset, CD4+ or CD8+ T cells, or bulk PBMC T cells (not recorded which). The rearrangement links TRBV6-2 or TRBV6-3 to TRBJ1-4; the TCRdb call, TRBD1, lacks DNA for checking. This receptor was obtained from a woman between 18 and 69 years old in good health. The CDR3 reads CASTGAAREKLFF.